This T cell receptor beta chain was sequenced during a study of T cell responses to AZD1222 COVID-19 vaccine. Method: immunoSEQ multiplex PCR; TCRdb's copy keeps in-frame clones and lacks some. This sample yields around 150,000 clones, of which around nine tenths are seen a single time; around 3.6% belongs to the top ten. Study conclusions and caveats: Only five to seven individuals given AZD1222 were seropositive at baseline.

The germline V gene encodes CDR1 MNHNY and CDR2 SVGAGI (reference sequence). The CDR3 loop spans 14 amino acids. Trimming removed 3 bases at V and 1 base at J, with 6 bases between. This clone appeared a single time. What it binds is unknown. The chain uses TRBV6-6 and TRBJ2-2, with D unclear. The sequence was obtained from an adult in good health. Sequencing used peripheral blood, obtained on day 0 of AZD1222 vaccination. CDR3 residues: CASSYDRNTGELFF. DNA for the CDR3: TGTGCCAGCAGTTATGATAGGAACACCGGGGAGCTGTTTTTT.